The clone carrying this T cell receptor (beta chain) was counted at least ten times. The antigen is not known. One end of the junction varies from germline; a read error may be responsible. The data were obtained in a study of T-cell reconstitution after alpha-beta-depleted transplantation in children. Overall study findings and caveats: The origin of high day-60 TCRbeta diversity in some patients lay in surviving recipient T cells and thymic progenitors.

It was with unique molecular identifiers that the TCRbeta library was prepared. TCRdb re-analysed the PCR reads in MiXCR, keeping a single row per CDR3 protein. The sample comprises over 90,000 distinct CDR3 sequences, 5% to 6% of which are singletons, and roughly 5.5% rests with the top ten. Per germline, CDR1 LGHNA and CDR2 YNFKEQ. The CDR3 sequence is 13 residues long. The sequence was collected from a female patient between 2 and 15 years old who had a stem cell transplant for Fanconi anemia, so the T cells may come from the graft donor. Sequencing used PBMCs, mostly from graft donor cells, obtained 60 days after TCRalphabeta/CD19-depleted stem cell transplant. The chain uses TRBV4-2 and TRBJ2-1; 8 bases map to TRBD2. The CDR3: CASNRGGYNEQFF. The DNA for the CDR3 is TGTGCTAGCAATCGGGGGGGCTACAATGAGCAGTTCTTC.